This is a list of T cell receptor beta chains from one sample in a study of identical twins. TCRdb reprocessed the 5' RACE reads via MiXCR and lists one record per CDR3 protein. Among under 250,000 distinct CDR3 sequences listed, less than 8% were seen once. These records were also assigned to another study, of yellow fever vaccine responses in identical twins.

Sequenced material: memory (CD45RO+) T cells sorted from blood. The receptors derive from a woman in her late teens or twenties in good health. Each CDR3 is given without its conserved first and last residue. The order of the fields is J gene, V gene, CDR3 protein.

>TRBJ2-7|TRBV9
ASSASGQPYEQY
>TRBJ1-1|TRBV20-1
SARRQGASRYTEAF
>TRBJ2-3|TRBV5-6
ASSLFDKRTDTQY
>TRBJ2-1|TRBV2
AMGPGTSGNNEQF
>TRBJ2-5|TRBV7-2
ASSLSRQGRETQY
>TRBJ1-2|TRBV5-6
ASSFPGQPRGYGYT
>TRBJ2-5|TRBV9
ASSVEGGGNQETQY
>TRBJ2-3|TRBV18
ASSRSDDTQY
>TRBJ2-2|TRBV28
ATEGTGELF
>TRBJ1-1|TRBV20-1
SASLGQGDTEAF
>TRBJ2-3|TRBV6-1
ASNIGQGATDTQY
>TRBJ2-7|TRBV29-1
SGGQGIYEQY
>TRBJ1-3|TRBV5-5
ASSLLFQGEIY
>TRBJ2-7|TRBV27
ASSPRDRVYEQY
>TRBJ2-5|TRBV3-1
ASSELAGLETQY
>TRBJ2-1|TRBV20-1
SASPTGGGNEQF
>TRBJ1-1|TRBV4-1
ASSLEDDGYTEAF
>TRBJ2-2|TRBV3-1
ASSQVHGPNTGELF
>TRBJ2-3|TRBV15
ATSRAADTQY
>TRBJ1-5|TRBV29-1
SVGTEYQPQH
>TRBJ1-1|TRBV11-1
ASSLAGLQGGRNTEAF
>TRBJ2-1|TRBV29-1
SVEEEGLGSYNEQF
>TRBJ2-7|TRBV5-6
ASSSGLAGQTSYEQY
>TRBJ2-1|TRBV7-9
ASSHLTNNEQF
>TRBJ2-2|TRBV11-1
ASSSYFGQSNTGELF
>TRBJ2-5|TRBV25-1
ASSEKIGGHQETQY
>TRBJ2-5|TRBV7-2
ASSLQQGETQY
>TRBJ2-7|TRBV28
ASRDAYEQY
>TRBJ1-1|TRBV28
ACTGTGGAGREKYVAF
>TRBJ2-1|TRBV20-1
SARDRGLSYNEQF
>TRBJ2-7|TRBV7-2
ASSLRDRETYEQY
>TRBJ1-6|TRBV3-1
ASSQLDSPNSPLH
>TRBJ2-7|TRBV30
AWSVAGGPGEQY
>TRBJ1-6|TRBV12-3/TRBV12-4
ASTQGEGYNSPLH
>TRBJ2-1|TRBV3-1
ASSQGWSSYNEQF
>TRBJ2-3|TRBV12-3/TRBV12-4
ASSLGGSGTDTQY
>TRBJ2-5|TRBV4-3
ASSQNGQGAETQY
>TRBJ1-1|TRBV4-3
ASSQDGGGRGAF
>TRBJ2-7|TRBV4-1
ASSQEGQGSYEQY
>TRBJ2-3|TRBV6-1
ASSHQPKSGGRTQRY
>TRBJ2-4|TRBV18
ASSPWTSGGNIQY
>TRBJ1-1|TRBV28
ASSSRLGLGGWNTEAF
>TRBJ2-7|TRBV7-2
ASSLVPLAGVYEQY
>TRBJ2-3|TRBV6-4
ASRVSLLAGGYSADTQY
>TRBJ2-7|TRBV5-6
ASSLRTSGSRSFYEQY
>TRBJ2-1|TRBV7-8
ASSLDGGSLYNEQF
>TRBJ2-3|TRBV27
ASSYGDWQGANTQY
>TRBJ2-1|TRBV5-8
ASTLGQGPYNEQF
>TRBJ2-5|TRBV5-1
ASSLTSSRETQY
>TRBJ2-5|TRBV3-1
ASSQDRHGAGETQY